This T cell receptor beta chain is drawn from a study of blood T cell repertoires in COVID-19. Study as a whole: From the United States, Italy and Spain came samples of acute and convalescent COVID-19. Sources were T cells, B-cell-depleted T cells, or PBMCs; the material itself was cDNA or gDNA.

This clone was seen only once. Using immunoSEQ multiplex PCR, the repertoire was profiled, and TCRdb retains in-frame clones only, with some absent. The top ten clones hold around 2.5% of a sample with roughly 150,000 clones, around 87% of them seen once. The Seattle patients joined while their infection was active and were tracked longitudinally afterward. Germline V gene sequence: CDR1 DFQATT, CDR2 SNEGSKA (reference sequence). CDR3 length: 13 residues. The V end lost 5 bases, the J end lost 5 bases, and 13 bases lay between the germline ends. This TCR was recovered from a woman of 80 years or more with COVID-19, enrolled during active disease. The sample consisted of peripheral blood. J is TRBJ1-5 and V is TRBV20-1, with D hard to call. The CDR3 reads CSACDFYDQPQHF. CDR3 DNA: TGCAGTGCTTGTGATTTTTATGATCAGCCCCAGCATTTT.